The 5 T cell receptor beta chains listed next were all sequenced from one sample in a study of spatial heterogeneity in lung cancer. Time point denoted: sample taken at primary tumor resection. Researchers sequenced whole RNA taken from tumor, nontumor lung or frozen PBMC without sorting. TCRdb analysed the 5' RACE reads with MiXCR anew, one entry per CDR3 protein. The table records over 10,000 distinct CDR3 sequences, approximately 5% of them present only once. The material was lung tumor tissue, obtained at surgery. All receptors derive from a human donor with early-stage non-small cell lung cancer.

This clonotype was seen repeatedly, ten times or more. This beta chain was picked up by a library intended for alpha chains and is off target, so its count carries little meaning. The rearrangement joins TRBV28 to TRBJ2-1; a possible D gene is TRBD1 (7 bases). The V gene's germline CDR1 is MDHEN and CDR2 SYDVKM. The CDR3 runs 13 residues. Trimming removed 10 bases at V and 5 bases at J, with 15 bases between. CDR3 protein: CATAGQNDNEQFF. DNA for the CDR3: TGTGCCACCGCGGGACAGAACGACAATGAGCAGTTCTTC.

This clonotype was observed many times. The library was built for alpha chains, so this beta chain is an off-target read and its size means little. The V call is TRBV5-1, the J call TRBJ2-3; 8 nucleotides agree with TRBD1. Losses at the gene ends were 4 bases for V and 1 base for J; bases not matched to a gene: 5. Per the germline V gene, CDR1 is SGHRS and CDR2 is YFSETQ. There are 15 residues in the CDR3. The CDR3 protein is CASSVGQEGTDTQYF. The CDR3 DNA follows: TGCGCCAGCAGCGTGGGACAGGAGGGCACAGATACGCAGTATTTT. Variable domain in full (rest from reference TRBV5-1 and TRBJ2-3): KAGVTQTPRYLIKTRGQQVTLSCSPISGHRSVSWYQQTPGQGLQFLFEYFSETQRNKGNFPGRFSGRQFSNSRSEMNVSTLELGDSALYLCASSVGQEGTDTQYFGPGTRLTVL.

This clonotype ranks as medium-sized. The library was built for alpha chains, so this beta chain is an off-target read and its size means little. The V call is TRBV12-3 or TRBV12-4, the J call TRBJ2-3, with D tentatively TRBD2 (6 bases). V dropped 5 bases and J dropped 0 bases, with 18 bases sitting between them. There are 17 residues in the CDR3. CDR3 in amino acids: CASSPLGGLSSTDTQYF. The CDR3 DNA is TGTGCCAGCAGTCCCCTTGGTGGACTATCTAGCACAGATACGCAGTATTTT.

This clonotype occurred many times. For a library built for alpha chains, this beta chain is a stray read; little rests on its size. This chain links TRBV7-2 with TRBJ2-7, with 7 bases that match TRBD1. V lost 2 bases to trimming and J lost 8 bases; unmatched junction nucleotides: 6. The germline CDR1 and CDR2 sequences are SGHTA and FQGNSA. There are 13 residues in the CDR3. The CDR3: CASSLLTGKQQYF. DNA of the CDR3: TGTGCCAGCAGCTTACTGACAGGGAAGCAGCAGTACTTC. Full variable domain (missing parts from reference TRBV7-2 and TRBJ2-7): GAGVSQSPSNKVTEKGKDVELRCDPISGHTALYWYRQSLGQGLEFLIYFQGNSAPDKSGLPSDRFSAERTGGSVSTLTIQRTQQEDSAVYLCASSLLTGKQQYFGPGTRLTVT.

This clonotype has a count of ten or more. This beta chain is a stray sequence in a library constructed for alpha chains; its clone size is not meaningful. The chain carries TRBV11-2 and TRBJ1-1, with a tentative D call TRBD1 (5 bases). Per the germline V gene, CDR1 is SGHAT and CDR2 is FQNNGV. Trimming shortened V by 5 bases and J by 4 bases, and 26 bases separated the two germline ends. The CDR3 length is 18 residues. CDR3 loop: CASSPARPLKGLSTEAFF. The DNA of the CDR3 is TGTGCCAGCAGCCCGGCGCGACCGTTAAAGGGGTTGAGCACTGAAGCTTTCTTT.